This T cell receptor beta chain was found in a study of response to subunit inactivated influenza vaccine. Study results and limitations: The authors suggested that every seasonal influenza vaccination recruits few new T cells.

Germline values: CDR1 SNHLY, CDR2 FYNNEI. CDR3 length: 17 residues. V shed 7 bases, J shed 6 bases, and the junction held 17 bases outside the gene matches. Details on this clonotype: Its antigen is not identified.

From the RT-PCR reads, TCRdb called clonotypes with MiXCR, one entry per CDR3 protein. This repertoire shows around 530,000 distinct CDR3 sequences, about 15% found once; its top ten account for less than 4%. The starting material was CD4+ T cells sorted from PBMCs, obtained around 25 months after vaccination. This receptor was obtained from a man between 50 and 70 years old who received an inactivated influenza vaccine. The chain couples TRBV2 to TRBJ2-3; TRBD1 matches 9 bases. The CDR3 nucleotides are TGTGCCAGCACCCTAAATAGGGGGACAGGGCGGCCGGATACGCAGTATTTT. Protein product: CASTLNRGTGRPDTQYF.